This T cell receptor (beta chain) was sequenced during a study of regulatory T cells in long-lasting Graves disease. Trimming removed 4 bases from V and 8 bases from J; junction bases left unmatched: 10. Germline loops: CDR1 ENHRY, CDR2 SYGVKD. The CDR3 loop spans 15 amino acids. This clonotype was counted many times. The antigen is unknown. Time point defined: newly diagnosed GD, antithyroid drugs for less than 3 months. The TCR library was made from RNA extracted from PBMCs. For TCR beta, libraries came from iRepertoire HTBI primers and Arm-PCR of CDR3 regions. TCRdb ran MiXCR on the multiplex PCR reads and lists one entry per CDR3 protein. The sample holds 520,000 or so distinct CDR3 sequences, around 12% seen once. Findings and caveats of the study: Less diverse TCR repertoires were seen in persistent Graves' patients than in newly diagnosed ones. Sharing of public clonotypes was greater in persistent patients (2,741) than in new patients (more than 900).

A further study also used this sample, focusing on T cells in Graves' hyperthyroidism and ophthalmopathy. That work states: Most thyroid-expanded clonotypes above 0.001 were also found in blood.

This clonotype was obtained from a woman in her twenties or thirties with Graves disease. The chain links TRBV10-3 to TRBJ2-1; TRBD2 matches at 8 bases. The sample here was peripheral blood mononuclear cells (PBMCs), taken at new diagnosis, from a patient treated with antithyroid drugs. The CDR3 coding sequence is TGTGCCATCAGTGCTGGGCTAGCGGGTTCCGATGAGCAGTTCTTC. The encoded protein is CAISAGLAGSDEQFF.